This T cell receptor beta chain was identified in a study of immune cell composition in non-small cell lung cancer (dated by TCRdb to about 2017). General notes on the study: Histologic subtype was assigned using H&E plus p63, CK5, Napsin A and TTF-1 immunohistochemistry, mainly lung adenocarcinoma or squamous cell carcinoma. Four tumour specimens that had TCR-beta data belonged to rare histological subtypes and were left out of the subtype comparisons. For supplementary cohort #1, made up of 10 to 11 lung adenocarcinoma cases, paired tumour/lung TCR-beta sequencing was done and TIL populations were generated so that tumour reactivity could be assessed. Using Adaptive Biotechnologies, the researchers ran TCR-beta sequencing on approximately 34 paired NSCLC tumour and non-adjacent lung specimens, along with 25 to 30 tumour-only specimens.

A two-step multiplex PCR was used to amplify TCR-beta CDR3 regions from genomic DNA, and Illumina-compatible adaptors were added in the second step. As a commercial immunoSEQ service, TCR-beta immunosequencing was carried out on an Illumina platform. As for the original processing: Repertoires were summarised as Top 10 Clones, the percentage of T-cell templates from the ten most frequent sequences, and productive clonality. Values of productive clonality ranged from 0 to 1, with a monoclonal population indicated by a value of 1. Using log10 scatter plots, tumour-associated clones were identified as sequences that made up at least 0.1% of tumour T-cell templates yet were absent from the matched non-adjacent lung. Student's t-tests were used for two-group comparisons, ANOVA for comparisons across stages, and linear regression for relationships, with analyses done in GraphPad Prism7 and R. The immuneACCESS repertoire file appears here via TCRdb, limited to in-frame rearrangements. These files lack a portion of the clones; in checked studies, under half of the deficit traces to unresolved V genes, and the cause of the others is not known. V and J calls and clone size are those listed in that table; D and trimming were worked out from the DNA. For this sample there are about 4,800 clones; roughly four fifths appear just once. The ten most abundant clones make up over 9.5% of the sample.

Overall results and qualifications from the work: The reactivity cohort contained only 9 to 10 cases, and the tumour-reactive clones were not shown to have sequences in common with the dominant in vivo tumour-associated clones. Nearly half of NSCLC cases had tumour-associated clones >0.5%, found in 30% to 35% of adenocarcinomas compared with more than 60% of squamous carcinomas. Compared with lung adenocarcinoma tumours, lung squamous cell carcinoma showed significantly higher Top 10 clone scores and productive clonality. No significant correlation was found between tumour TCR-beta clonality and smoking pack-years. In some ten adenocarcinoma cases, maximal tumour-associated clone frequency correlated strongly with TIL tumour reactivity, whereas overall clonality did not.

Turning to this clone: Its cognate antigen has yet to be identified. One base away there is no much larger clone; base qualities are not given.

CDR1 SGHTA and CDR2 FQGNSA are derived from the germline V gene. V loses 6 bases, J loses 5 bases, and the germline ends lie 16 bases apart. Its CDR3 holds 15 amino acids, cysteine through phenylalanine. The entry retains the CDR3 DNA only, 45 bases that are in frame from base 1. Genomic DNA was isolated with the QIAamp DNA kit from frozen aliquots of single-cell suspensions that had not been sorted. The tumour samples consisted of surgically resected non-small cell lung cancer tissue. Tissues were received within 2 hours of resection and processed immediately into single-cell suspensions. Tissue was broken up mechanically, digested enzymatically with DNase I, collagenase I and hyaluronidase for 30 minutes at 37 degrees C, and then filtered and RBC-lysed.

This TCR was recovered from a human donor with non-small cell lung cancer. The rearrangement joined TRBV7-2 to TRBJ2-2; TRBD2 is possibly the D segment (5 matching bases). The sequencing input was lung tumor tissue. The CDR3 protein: CASSQVRGGTGELFF. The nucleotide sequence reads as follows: TGTGCCAGCAGTCAAGTCCGGGGTGGGACCGGGGAGCTGTTTTTT.